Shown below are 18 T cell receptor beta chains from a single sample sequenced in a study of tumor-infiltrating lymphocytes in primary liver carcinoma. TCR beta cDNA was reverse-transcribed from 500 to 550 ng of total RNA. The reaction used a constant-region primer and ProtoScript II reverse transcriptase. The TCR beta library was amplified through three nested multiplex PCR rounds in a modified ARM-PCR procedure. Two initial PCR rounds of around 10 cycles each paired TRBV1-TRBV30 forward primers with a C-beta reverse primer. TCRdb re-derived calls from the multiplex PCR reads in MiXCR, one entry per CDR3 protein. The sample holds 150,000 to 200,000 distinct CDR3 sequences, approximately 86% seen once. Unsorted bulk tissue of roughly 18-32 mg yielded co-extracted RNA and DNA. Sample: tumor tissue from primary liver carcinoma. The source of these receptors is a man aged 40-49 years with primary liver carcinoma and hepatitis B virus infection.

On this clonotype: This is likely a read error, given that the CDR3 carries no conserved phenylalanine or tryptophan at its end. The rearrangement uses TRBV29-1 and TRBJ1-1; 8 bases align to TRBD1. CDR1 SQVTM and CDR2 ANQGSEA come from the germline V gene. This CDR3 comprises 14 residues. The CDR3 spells CSVTGDAMNTEAFV. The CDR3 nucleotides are TGCAGTGTGACAGGGGATGCAATGAACACTGAAGCTTTCGTT.

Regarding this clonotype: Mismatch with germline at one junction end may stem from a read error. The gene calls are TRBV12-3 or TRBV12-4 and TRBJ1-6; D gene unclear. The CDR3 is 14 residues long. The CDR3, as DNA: TGCGCCAGCATTCTAAGTTGGGCTGGGACACCCCTCCACTTT. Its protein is CASILSWAGTPLHF.

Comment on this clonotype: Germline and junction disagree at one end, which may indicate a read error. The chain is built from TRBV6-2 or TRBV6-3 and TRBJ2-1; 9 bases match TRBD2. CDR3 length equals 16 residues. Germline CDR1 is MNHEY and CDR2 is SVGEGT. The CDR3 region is CASSTILAGRPGEQFF. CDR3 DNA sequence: TGTGCCAGCAGTACTATCCTAGCGGGACGCCCTGGTGAGCAGTTTTTC.

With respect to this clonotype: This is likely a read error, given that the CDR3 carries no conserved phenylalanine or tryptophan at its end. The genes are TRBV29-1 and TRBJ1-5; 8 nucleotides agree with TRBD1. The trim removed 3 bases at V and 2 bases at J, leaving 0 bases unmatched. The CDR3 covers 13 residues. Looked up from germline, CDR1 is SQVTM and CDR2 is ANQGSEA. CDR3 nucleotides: TGCAGCGTTGAGACAGGGGGCAATCAGCCCCAGCATATT. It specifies CSVETGGNQPQHI.

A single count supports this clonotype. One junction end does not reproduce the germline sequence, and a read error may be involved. CDR3 bases: TGTGCCAACAGTTTAACCAGGGGAGACTATGGCTACACCTTC. It specifies CANSLTRGDYGYTF. The rearrangement links TRBV12-3 or TRBV12-4 to TRBJ1-2, with D perhaps matching TRBD1 (6 bases). The CDR3 loop spans 14 amino acids.

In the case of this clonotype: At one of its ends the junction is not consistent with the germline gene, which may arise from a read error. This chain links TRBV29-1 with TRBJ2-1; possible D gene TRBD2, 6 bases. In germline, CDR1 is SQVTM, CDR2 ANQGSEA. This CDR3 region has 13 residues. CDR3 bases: TGCAGGGTTGCCATCGCGAGAGCGGGTGAACAGTTCTTC. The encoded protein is CRVAIARAGEQFF.

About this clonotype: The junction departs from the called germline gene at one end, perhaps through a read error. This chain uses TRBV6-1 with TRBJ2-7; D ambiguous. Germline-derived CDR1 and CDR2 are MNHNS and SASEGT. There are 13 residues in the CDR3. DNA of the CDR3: TGTGCCATCAGTGTTACCGGGCTCTATGAGCAGTACTTC. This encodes CAISVTGLYEQYF.

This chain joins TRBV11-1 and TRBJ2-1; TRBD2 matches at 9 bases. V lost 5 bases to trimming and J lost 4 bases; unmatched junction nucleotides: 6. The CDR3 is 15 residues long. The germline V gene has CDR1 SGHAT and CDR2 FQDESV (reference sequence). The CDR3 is CASSQTSGVYNEQFF. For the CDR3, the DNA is TGTGCCAGCAGCCAGACTAGCGGAGTTTACAATGAGCAGTTCTTC.

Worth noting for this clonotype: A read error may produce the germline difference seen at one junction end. CDR3 DNA: TGCGCCATCAGCCAAGCCGCGACAGGGAGTGGAAACACCATATATTTT. Its translation: CAISQAATGSGNTIYF. This chain links TRBV4-3 with TRBJ1-3, with TRBD1 matching over 7 bases. CDR3 size: 16 residues. The germline gives CDR1 LGHNA, CDR2 YSLEER.

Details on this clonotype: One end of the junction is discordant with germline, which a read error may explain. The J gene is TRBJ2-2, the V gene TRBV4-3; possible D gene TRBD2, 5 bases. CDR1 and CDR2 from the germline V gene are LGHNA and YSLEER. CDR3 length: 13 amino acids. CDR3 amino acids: CARSPQRTGELFF. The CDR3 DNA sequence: TGCGCCCGCAGCCCCCAACGCACCGGGGAACTGTTTTTT.

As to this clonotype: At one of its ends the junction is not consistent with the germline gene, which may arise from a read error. The CDR3 DNA sequence: TGCAGTGTTGGGACTAGCGCGACGAACATCGGGGAGCTGTTTTTT. It specifies CSVGTSATNIGELFF. The chain has TRBV29-1 and TRBJ2-2; 10 bases align to TRBD2. The CDR3 has 15 residues. Germline CDR1 is SQVTM and CDR2 is ANQGSEA.

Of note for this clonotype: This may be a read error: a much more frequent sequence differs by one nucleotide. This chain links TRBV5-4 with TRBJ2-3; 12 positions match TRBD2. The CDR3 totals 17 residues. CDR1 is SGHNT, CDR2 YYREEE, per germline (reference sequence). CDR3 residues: CASSAGTSGLLTDTRYF. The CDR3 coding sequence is TGTGCCAGCAGCGCAGGGACTAGCGGGCTGCTCACAGATACGCGGTATTTT.

The DNA for the CDR3 is TGTGCCAGCAGCCCTATGGCGGGACTCACAGATACGCAGTATTTT. Its protein is CASSPMAGLTDTQYF. The J gene is TRBJ2-3, the V gene TRBV4-2; perhaps TRBD2 as D (6 bases). The CDR3 runs to 15 residues. The V end lost 4 bases, the J end lost 2 bases, and 13 bases lay between the germline ends. CDR1 and CDR2 (germline): LGHNA, YNFKEQ.

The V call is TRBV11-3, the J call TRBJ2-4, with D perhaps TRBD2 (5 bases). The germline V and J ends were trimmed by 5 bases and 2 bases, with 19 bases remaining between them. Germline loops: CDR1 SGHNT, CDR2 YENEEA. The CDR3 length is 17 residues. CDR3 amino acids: CASSILGIIGTKNIQYF. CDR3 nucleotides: TGTGCCAGCAGCATTCTCGGGATTATCGGGACCAAAAACATTCAGTACTTC.

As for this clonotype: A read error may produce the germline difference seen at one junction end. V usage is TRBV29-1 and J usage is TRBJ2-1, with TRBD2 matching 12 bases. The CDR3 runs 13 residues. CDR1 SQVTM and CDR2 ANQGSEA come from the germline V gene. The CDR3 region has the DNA TGCAGCAGGACTAGCGGGGAGCTCTATGAACAGTTCTTC. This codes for CSRTSGELYEQFF.

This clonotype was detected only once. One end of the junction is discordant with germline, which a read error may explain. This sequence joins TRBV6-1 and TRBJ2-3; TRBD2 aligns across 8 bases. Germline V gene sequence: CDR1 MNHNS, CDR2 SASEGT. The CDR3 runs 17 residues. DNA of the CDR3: TGTGCCATCAGTGAGGAGGGACTAGAAGTCTACACAGATACGCAGTATTTT. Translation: CAISEEGLEVYTDTQYF.

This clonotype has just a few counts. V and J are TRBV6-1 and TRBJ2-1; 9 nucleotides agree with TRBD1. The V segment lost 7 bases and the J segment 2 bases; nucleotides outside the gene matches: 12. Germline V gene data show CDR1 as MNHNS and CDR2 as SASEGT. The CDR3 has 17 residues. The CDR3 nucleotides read TGTGCCAGCACAGGAGTAGGGACAGGGTATCCCTACAATGAGCAGTTCTTC. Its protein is CASTGVGTGYPYNEQFF.

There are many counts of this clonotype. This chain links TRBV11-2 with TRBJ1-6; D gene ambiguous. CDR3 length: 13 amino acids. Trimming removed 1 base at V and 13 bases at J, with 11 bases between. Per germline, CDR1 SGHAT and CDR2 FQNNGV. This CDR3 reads CASSLVLGGPLHF. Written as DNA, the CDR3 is TGTGCCAGCAGCTTAGTACTTGGTGGCCCCCTCCACTTT.